These T cell receptor beta chains were read from a single sample in a study of T cell responses to AZD1222 COVID-19 vaccine. Method: immunoSEQ multiplex PCR; TCRdb's copy keeps in-frame clones and lacks some. Counted here are tens of thousands of clones, 75% to 95% occurring once; the ten biggest clones make up about 5%. The sequences come from peripheral blood, collected 28 days after the second AZD1222 dose. Receptors originate from an adult who received the AZD1222 COVID-19 vaccine. The CDR3 runs from the conserved cysteine through the conserved F or W.

v_call: TRBV18; j_call: TRBJ1-1; cdr3_aa: CASSPGQDTEAFF
v_call: TRBV5-5; j_call: TRBJ1-2; cdr3_aa: CASSLRQDYGYTF
v_call: TRBV15; j_call: TRBJ1-2; cdr3_aa: CATSPAGRHYGYTF
v_call: TRBV10-2; j_call: TRBJ1-5; cdr3_aa: CASGTTGTGIQPQHF
v_call: TRBV7-9; j_call: TRBJ2-1; cdr3_aa: CASSTGGTYNEQFF
v_call: TRBV5-4; j_call: TRBJ2-5; cdr3_aa: CASSLNPGLGFETQYF
v_call: TRBV5-1; j_call: TRBJ1-1; cdr3_aa: CASSYGGHLNTEAFF
v_call: TRBV6-5; j_call: TRBJ2-1; cdr3_aa: CASSSTQGQRYNEQFF
v_call: TRBV6-5; j_call: TRBJ1-6; cdr3_aa: CASSTTGDYNSPLHF
v_call: TRBV5-1; j_call: TRBJ2-3; cdr3_aa: CASSPGWADTQYF
v_call: TRBV6-5; j_call: TRBJ1-4; cdr3_aa: CASSYQQGREKLFF
v_call: TRBV15; j_call: TRBJ1-2; cdr3_aa: CATSRQTGTYGYTF
v_call: TRBV18; j_call: TRBJ1-5; cdr3_aa: CASSPAMKGQPQHF
v_call: TRBV7-9; j_call: TRBJ1-1; cdr3_aa: CASSWGDRVSTEAFF
v_call: TRBV30; j_call: TRBJ2-4; cdr3_aa: CAWSRGGPNIQYF
v_call: TRBV6-5; j_call: TRBJ2-3; cdr3_aa: CASSSGPTTDTQYF
v_call: TRBV3-1/TRBV3-2; j_call: TRBJ1-2; cdr3_aa: CASSQAVSYGYTF
v_call: TRBV27; j_call: TRBJ2-7; cdr3_aa: CASSLSAGTGRLYEQYF
v_call: TRBV19; j_call: TRBJ2-7; cdr3_aa: CASSLRGPYEQYF
v_call: TRBV20-1; j_call: TRBJ2-3; cdr3_aa: CSAREVDTQYF
v_call: TRBV6-2/TRBV6-3; j_call: TRBJ2-2; cdr3_aa: CASSYPDRFPGELFF
v_call: TRBV18; j_call: TRBJ1-6; cdr3_aa: CASSPGQLNSPLHF
v_call: TRBV5-1; j_call: TRBJ2-3; cdr3_aa: CASSLRTSGGSTDTQYF
v_call: TRBV6-5; j_call: TRBJ1-5; cdr3_aa: CASNVGTGGGQPQHF
v_call: TRBV19; j_call: TRBJ1-1; cdr3_aa: CASSPRDRYEAFF
v_call: TRBV10-3; j_call: TRBJ1-4; cdr3_aa: CAISVLQGATNEKLFF
v_call: TRBV27; j_call: TRBJ1-4; cdr3_aa: CASAHLPPRETEKLFF